The clone carrying this T cell receptor (beta chain) was seen a handful of times. Its antigen is unknown. This sample stems from a study of CD8+ T cells in alopecia areata. Study-level results: Higher clonality was seen in lesional scalp than in normal scalp, especially in alopecia totalis/universalis.

Treatment specified: oral pan-JAK inhibitor, 5-10 mg twice daily. Once RNA had been extracted, it was reverse transcribed into cDNA to act as the sequencing template. The protocol was immunoSEQ multiplex PCR, while the TCRdb copy is restricted to in-frame clones and leaves out a portion. The table has more than 200,000 clones, 43% seen once. CDR1 is LGHNA, CDR2 YNFKEQ, per germline. The CDR3 has 15 residues. J lost 7 bases, V lost 4 bases, and 10 bases had no gene match. The sequence was obtained from a human donor with alopecia areata. V and J are TRBV4-2 and TRBJ2-1, with 7 bases lining up with TRBD2. Sequenced here: CD4+ T cells sorted from blood, sampled at approximately week 36, from a patient treated with tofacitinib. The CDR3 is CASSLRDYIANEQFF. The CDR3 DNA is TGTGCCAGCAGCCTACGGGACTACATAGCTAATGAGCAGTTCTTC.